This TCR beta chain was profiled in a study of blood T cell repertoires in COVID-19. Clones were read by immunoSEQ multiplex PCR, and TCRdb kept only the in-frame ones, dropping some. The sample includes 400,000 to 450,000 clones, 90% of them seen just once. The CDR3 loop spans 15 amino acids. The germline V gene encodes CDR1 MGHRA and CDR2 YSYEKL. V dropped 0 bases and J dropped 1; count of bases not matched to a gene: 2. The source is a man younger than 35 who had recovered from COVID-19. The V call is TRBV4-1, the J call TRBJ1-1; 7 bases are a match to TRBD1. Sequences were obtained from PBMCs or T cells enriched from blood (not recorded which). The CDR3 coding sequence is TGCGCCAGCAGCCAAGACCGGACAGGGAACACTGAAGCTTTCTTT. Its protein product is CASSQDRTGNTEAFF.